This T cell receptor (beta chain) emerged from a study of blood T cell repertoires in COVID-19. Overall study context: The United States, Italy and Spain provided the acute and convalescent COVID-19 samples. PBMCs, B-cell-depleted T cells, or T cells were the source of the cDNA or gDNA that made up the material.

Sequencing was performed with immunoSEQ multiplex PCR; in TCRdb, only in-frame clones are kept and a portion is missing. The data hold around 100,000 clones, with approximately 85% observed a single time. The germline V gene encodes CDR1 KGHSH and CDR2 LQKENI. The CDR3 extends over 14 amino acids. Trimming cost V 1 base and J 7 bases, with 13 bases left between them. The specimen sequenced was peripheral blood. V gene TRBV18 combines with J gene TRBJ1-1; a weak D match, TRBD1 (5 bases). This TCR was recovered from a human donor in a cohort sampled during active COVID-19. CDR3 nucleotides: TGTGCCAGCTCACCACTACAGGAAGTCGGTGAAGCTTTCTTT. This sequence encodes CASSPLQEVGEAFF. The whole variable domain, remainder taken from reference TRBV18 and TRBJ1-1, is NAGVMQNPRHLVRRRGQEARLRCSPMKGHSHVYWYRQLPEEGLKFMVYLQKENIIDESGMPKERFSAEFPKEGPSILRIQQVVRGDSAAYFCASSPLQEVGEAFFGQGTRLTVV.